Shown below are 13 T cell receptor beta chains from a single sample sequenced in a study of metastatic and nonmetastatic thyroid tumors. Not a single patient had been given any form of treatment at any point before undergoing thyroid surgery. TCRdb ran MiXCR on the PCR reads. Counted here are tens of thousands of clones, around a sixth occurring once; the ten biggest clones make up roughly 9.6%. The sample was tumor tissue. These receptor sequences come from a female donor with papillary thyroid cancer or a benign thyroid nodule (not recorded which). Some clones in this sample may be carry-over from other donors' samples.

This clone was seen a few times. Being one base from a much bigger clone, this may be a read error. The chain carries TRBV6-5 and TRBJ1-2, with unresolved D. CDR3 length equals 15 residues. V gave up 1 base and J gave up 4 bases, with 13 bases separating them. Germline V CDR1 and CDR2: MNHEY, SVGAGI. As DNA, the CDR3 is TGTGCCAGCAGTTACTATGGGAGAGGAGGCTATGGCTACACCTTC. Translating it yields CASSYYGRGGYGYTF.

This clone occurred a few times. This rearrangement joins TRBV6-2 or TRBV6-3 to TRBJ2-2; 9 nucleotides agree with TRBD1. Trimming removed 2 bases from V and 5 bases from J; junction bases left unmatched: 3. This CDR3 comprises 15 residues. Germline V CDR1 and CDR2: MNHEY, SVGEGT. The CDR3 protein is CASSYGQGRTGELFF. In DNA form, the CDR3 reads TGTGCCAGCAGTTACGGACAGGGGAGGACCGGGGAGCTGTTTTTT.

This clone was recorded many times. The chain links TRBV6-2 or TRBV6-3 to TRBJ2-1; possible D gene TRBD1, 6 bases. V was pared by 0 bases and J by 6 bases, with 18 bases between. The CDR3 has 17 residues. In germline, CDR1 is MNHEY, CDR2 SVGEGT. Here the CDR3 DNA reads TGTGCCAGCAGTTACTCGATTCTAGGACAGCCTCCCAATGAGCAGTTCTTC. Translation: CASSYSILGQPPNEQFF.

This clone was detected a few times. The chain has TRBV30 and TRBJ2-1; D is perhaps TRBD2 (7 bases). V dropped 4 bases and J dropped 4 bases, with 41 bases sitting between them. Germline V gene data show CDR1 as GTSNPN and CDR2 as SVGIG (reference sequence). The CDR3 length is 23 residues. The CDR3 spells CAWTLRGGPLAGGPFLQYNEQFF. DNA of the CDR3: TGTGCCTGGACCCTAAGGGGGGGACCTTTAGCTGGAGGGCCCTTTTTACAATACAATGAGCAGTTCTTC.

The rearrangement uses TRBV7-6 and TRBJ2-2; 14 bases align to TRBD2. With 3 bases clipped from V and 8 bases from J, the junction kept 17 bases outside the gene matches. The CDR3 spans 20 residues. The germline V gene encodes CDR1 SGHVS and CDR2 FNYEAQ. CDR3 in amino acids: CASSFQTDPGLAGAGGELFF. The CDR3 nucleotides read TGTGCCAGCAGCTTCCAGACGGACCCGGGACTAGCGGGAGCCGGAGGGGAGCTGTTTTTT.

V and J are TRBV7-8 and TRBJ2-5; D is uncertain. The CDR3 length is 15 residues. The germline gives CDR1 SGHVS, CDR2 FQNEAQ. V lost 5 bases and J lost 1, with 14 bases in between. The CDR3 sequence: CASSDRPRGQETQYF. CDR3 DNA: TGTGCCAGCAGCGATCGTCCTCGTGGCCAAGAGACCCAGTACTTC.

This clone was observed a handful of times. The gene calls are TRBV2 and TRBJ2-3, with D perhaps matching TRBD1 or TRBD2 (5 bases each). Germline CDR1 and CDR2: SNHLY and FYNNEI. Trimming removed 6 bases from V and 2 bases from J, with 15 bases in between. This CDR3 comprises 15 residues. The CDR3 DNA reads as TGTGCCAGCAGGGGGGACGGCGGTCCCACAGATACGCAGTATTTT. Residues: CASRGDGGPTDTQYF.

The sample holds a few counts of this clone. The chain is built from TRBV3-1 and TRBJ1-1, with a possible D match to TRBD1 (6 bases). Germline assignment: CDR1 LGHDT and CDR2 YNNKEL (reference sequence). V gave up 3 bases and J gave up 4 bases, with 15 bases separating them. This CDR3 spans 15 amino acids. CDR3 in DNA: TGTGCCAGCAGCCAGGTGGACAGCTGGGGCACTGAAGCTTTCTTT. Its protein is CASSQVDSWGTEAFF. Full variable domain (remainder filled in from reference TRBV3-1 and TRBJ1-1): DTAVSQTPKYLVTQMGNDKSIKCEQNLGHDTMYWYKQDSKKFLKIMFSYNNKELIINETVPNRFSPKSPDKAHLNLHINSLELGDSAVYFCASSQVDSWGTEAFFGQGTRLTVV.

In the case of this clone: A read error may produce the germline difference seen at one junction end. This chain uses TRBV4-2 with TRBJ2-2, with 8 bases that match TRBD2. Germline CDR1 LGHNA, CDR2 YNFKEQ. This CDR3 has 14 residues. The CDR3 nucleotides read TGTGCCAGCGGCCAGCGGGAGAACACCGCGGAGCTGTTTTTT. The encoded protein is CASGQRENTAELFF.

This clone has ten or more counts. V gene TRBV9 combines with J gene TRBJ2-7, with D possibly TRBD2 on 6 matching bases. This CDR3 comprises 15 residues. V was trimmed by 3 bases and J by 6 bases, leaving 19 bases between them. The V gene's germline CDR1 is SGDLS and CDR2 YYNGEE. For the CDR3, the DNA is TGTGCCAGCAGCGAGGAGGGGCGGCCTGACGGCGAGCAGTACTTC. Translating gives CASSEEGRPDGEQYF.

J is TRBJ2-1 and V is TRBV28; D perhaps matches TRBD2 (5 bases). The V gene lost 6 bases and the J gene lost 5 bases, with 17 bases spanning the gap. Germline values: CDR1 MDHEN, CDR2 SYDVKM. The CDR3 consists of 15 residues. The CDR3, as DNA: TGTGCCAGCAGACTAGGGCGAGGGCCTAACAATGAGCAGTTCTTC. This codes for CASRLGRGPNNEQFF.

This clone showed up many times. The chain recombines TRBV11-2 with TRBJ1-4, with 8 bases that match TRBD1. This CDR3 is built from 16 residues. Germline V lookup: CDR1 SGHAT, CDR2 FQNNGV. V was clipped by 1 base and J by 8 bases; unmatched bases: 9. CDR3 in DNA: TGTGCCAGCAGCTTAGCCTTCCAGGGGGCCTCCGAAAAACTGTTTTTT. It specifies CASSLAFQGASEKLFF.

This clone has ten or more counts. The rearrangement uses TRBV11-2 and TRBJ1-2; D remains unclear. Germline V CDR1 and CDR2: SGHAT, FQNNGV. Trimming left V 5 bases short and J 3 bases short, with 10 bases between. The CDR3 is 13 residues long. For the CDR3, the DNA is TGTGCCAGCAGCATATTACTCGACTATGGCTACACCTTC. It is translated as CASSILLDYGYTF.